These 13 T cell receptor beta chains were all obtained from the same sample, sequenced in a study of blood T cell repertoires in COVID-19. Produced via immunoSEQ multiplex PCR; TCRdb's table is partial and in-frame only. The sample contains about 230,000 clones, around four fifths of which appear only once. The specimen sequenced was peripheral blood. Receptors were obtained from a woman aged 70-85 years with active or convalescent COVID-19.

This clone was seen once. The chain recombines TRBV7-9 with TRBJ2-2; a possible D gene is TRBD2 (5 bases). The V end was cut by 6 bases, the J end by 5 bases, with 10 bases between. This CDR3 region has 13 residues. Germline V gives CDR1 SEHNR, CDR2 FQNEAQ (reference sequence). Written as DNA, the CDR3 is TGTGCCAGCAGTGTCAGCGGAACCGGGGAGCTGTTTTTT. Translating gives CASSVSGTGELFF.

This clone was found a few times. CDR3 nucleotides: TGTGCCAGCAGTAGACAGGGATCTCGCGAGCAGTACTTC. Encoded protein: CASSRQGSREQYF. The chain links TRBV28 to TRBJ2-7; 7 nucleotides match TRBD1. The CDR3 spans 13 residues. Trimming at V came to 5 bases and at J to 6 bases, leaving 7 bases not matched to a gene. Germline V gene lookup returns CDR1 MDHEN and CDR2 SYDVKM.

This clone appeared once. The V and J genes are TRBV6-1 and TRBJ1-4; D is perhaps TRBD1 (6 bases). Germline V gene lookup returns CDR1 MNHNS and CDR2 SASEGT. The CDR3 has 17 amino acids. V lost 4 bases to trimming and J lost 0 bases, with 15 bases between them. The CDR3 is CASSGLTGASTNEKLFF. CDR3 coding DNA: TGTGCCAGCAGTGGACTGACAGGTGCCTCAACTAATGAAAAACTGTTTTTT.

A few counts support this clone. The CDR3: CASRVGGHSPLHF. As DNA, the CDR3 is TGTGCCAGCAGGGTGGGGGGGCATTCACCCCTCCACTTT. The chain recombines TRBV2 with TRBJ1-6, with D perhaps matching TRBD1 (6 bases). CDR3 length: 13 amino acids. Germline CDR1 SNHLY, CDR2 FYNNEI. V was clipped by 6 bases and J by 8 bases, with 11 bases between them.

The rearrangement links TRBV5-8 to TRBJ2-5, with 9 nucleotides matching TRBD2. The V segment lost 2 bases and the J segment 2 bases; nucleotides outside the gene matches: 4. This CDR3 spans 15 amino acids. Germline-derived CDR1 and CDR2 are SGHTS and YDEGEE. The CDR3 coding sequence is TGTGCCAGCAGCTTTAGCGGGGGCCCTCAAGAGACCCAGTACTTC. This gives the protein CASSFSGGPQETQYF. The variable domain in full, completed from reference TRBV5-8 and TRBJ2-5, reads EAGVTQSPTHLIKTRGQQATLRCSPISGHTSVYWYQQALGLGLQFLLWYDEGEERNRGNFPPRFSGRQFPNYSSELNVNALELEDSALYLCASSFSGGPQETQYFGPGTRLLVL.

In its sample, this clone was seen a few times. The chain is built from TRBV30 and TRBJ1-2, with D perhaps TRBD1 (5 bases). In germline, CDR1 is GTSNPN, CDR2 SVGIG (reference sequence). The CDR3 runs 12 residues. V lost 2 bases and J lost 4, with 8 bases in between. The CDR3 sequence is CAWSQGGYGYTF. The CDR3 region has the DNA TGTGCCTGGAGTCAGGGAGGCTATGGCTACACCTTC.

The V and J genes are TRBV7-2 and TRBJ1-2; D is perhaps TRBD1 (6 bases). The V end was cut by 5 bases, the J end by 4 bases, with 26 bases between. This CDR3 has 18 residues. Looked up from germline, CDR1 is SGHTA and CDR2 is FQGNSA. The CDR3 DNA is TGTGCCAGCAGCCACCCACCCGGGACAAGGGGCGCAGGCTATGGCTACACCTTC. It specifies CASSHPPGTRGAGYGYTF.

This clone has more than one count but fewer than ten. The chain combines TRBV12-3 or TRBV12-4 with TRBJ1-5; D may be TRBD1 (5 bases). The CDR3 has 13 amino acids. V lost 8 bases and J 5 bases, leaving 13 bases between the germline ends. CDR3 residues: CASRRGTDQPQHF. For the CDR3, the DNA is TGTGCCAGCCGTAGGGGTACGGATCAGCCCCAGCATTTT.

The V gene is TRBV2, the J gene TRBJ1-5, with D unresolved. V lost 5 bases and J lost 3, with 14 bases in between. Germline CDR1 reads SNHLY; CDR2 reads FYNNEI. CDR3 length: 15 amino acids. In DNA form, the CDR3 reads TGTGCCAGCAGTCTCTCGATGGGCAACAATCAGCCCCAGCATTTT. Translated: CASSLSMGNNQPQHF.

The V gene is TRBV2, the J gene TRBJ1-1, with a weak D call TRBD1 (6 bases). V lost 3 bases and J 5 bases, leaving 13 bases between the germline ends. The CDR3 contains 14 residues. Germline V gene sequence: CDR1 SNHLY, CDR2 FYNNEI. The CDR3 loop reads CASSDRGLGTEAFF. CDR3 nucleotide sequence: TGTGCCAGCAGTGACAGGGGCCTTGGGACTGAAGCTTTCTTT.

The genes are TRBV28 and TRBJ2-2, with TRBD2 matching over 7 bases. The CDR3 is 13 amino acids. The germline V gene encodes CDR1 MDHEN and CDR2 SYDVKM. The V and J ends lost 6 bases and 9 bases, in that order; junction bases with no gene match: 7. CDR3: CASSQGLSRELFF. The DNA of the CDR3 is TGTGCCAGCAGCCAGGGACTATCCAGGGAGCTGTTTTTT.

The chain links TRBV9 to TRBJ1-1; no clear D. The CDR3 runs 14 residues. Germline CDR1 and CDR2: SGDLS and YYNGEE. Trimming stripped 0 bases from V and 2 bases from J, with 8 bases between. The CDR3 DNA reads TGTGCCAGCAGCGTAGGGGCCTTTAACACTGAAGCTTTCTTT. This translates into CASSVGAFNTEAFF.

The gene calls are TRBV30 and TRBJ2-1; the match to TRBD2 covers 11 bases. J lost 7 bases, V lost 1 base, and 18 bases had no gene match. This CDR3 comprises 19 residues. Germline CDR1 GTSNPN, CDR2 SVGIG (reference sequence). Written as DNA, the CDR3 is TGTGCCTGGAGTGCTTTGAGGGGATTTACTAGCGGGAGTCGGAATGAGCAGTTCTTC. Translated, it gives CAWSALRGFTSGSRNEQFF.